A single TCR beta chain is shown here with its context. Generated by immunoSEQ multiplex PCR, the TCRdb table keeps only in-frame clones and is missing some. The sample yields some 130,000 clones, about 92% seen once. The data belong to a study of blood T cell repertoires in COVID-19. Looked up from germline, CDR1 is SGHRS and CDR2 is YFSETQ. This CDR3 has 16 residues. With 2 bases clipped from V and 2 bases from J, the junction kept 4 bases outside the gene matches. The genes are TRBV5-1 and TRBJ2-3, with 11 bases identical to TRBD2. The clonotype originates from a man aged 55 to 70 with COVID-19, enrolled during active disease. The sequenced sample was peripheral blood. CDR3 DNA: TGCGCCAGCAGCTTAACTAGCGGGAGCCCCACAGATACGCAGTATTTT. Amino acid sequence: CASSLTSGSPTDTQYF.